This T cell receptor (beta chain) was documented in a study of cytomegalovirus exposure and HLA in healthy donors. Study overall: Among the 400 or so donors who were genotyped, roughly 86% fell in the genetic ancestry cluster that is associated with self-reported Caucasian donors. General study results and limits: Specificity for CMV antigens was confirmed in vitro for a few of the CMV-associated chains. Associated with cytomegalovirus, according to the listing, were about 160 TCR beta chains.

The V end was cut by 7 bases, the J end by 6 bases, with 12 bases between. The CDR3 totals 11 residues. Looked up from germline, CDR1 is SQVTM and CDR2 is ANQGSEA. PCR amplification relied on 60 Vbeta primers (plus 13 Jbeta primers). Using immunoSEQ multiplex PCR, the repertoire was profiled, and TCRdb retains in-frame clones only, with some absent. There are roughly 200,000 clones in the sample; around three quarters occur only once, and 12% to 15% lies in the top ten. This clone was observed once. The antigen is not known. Donors showed nominal health when sampled, although they likely had unrecorded immune exposures.

The rearrangement uses TRBV29-1 and TRBJ1-2; possible D gene TRBD1, 5 bases. The sequenced sample consisted of PBMCs. The TCR originated in a woman under 40 in good health and CMV-seropositive. The CDR3 DNA reads as TGCAGCGGGAGGGGTGAGCATGGCTACACCTTC. Translation: CSGRGEHGYTF. The full variable domain, rest sourced from reference TRBV29-1 and TRBJ1-2, is SAVISQKPSRDICQRGTSLTIQCQVDSQVTMMFWYRQQPGQSLTLIATANQGSEATYESGFVIDKFPISRPNLTFSTLTVSNMSPEDSSIYLCSGRGEHGYTFGSGTRLTVV.